This entry is about one TCR beta chain. The data derive from a study of blood T cell repertoires in COVID-19. In the study overall: Acute-phase and convalescent COVID-19 samples originated in the United States, Italy and Spain.

Germline lookup yields CDR1 LNHDA and CDR2 SQIVND (reference sequence). The V and J ends lost 3 bases and 6 bases respectively, with 8 bases between them. The CDR3 runs 13 residues. Methods used by the authors: Amplifying reference gene primers gave estimates of nucleated cell counts. TCRdb's copy holds only in-frame clones and misses some; the assay was immunoSEQ multiplex PCR. From that table come the V and J calls and clone size; the DNA was used to work out D and trimming. The data contain some 250,000 clones, around 87% of them singletons. The chain employs TRBV19 and TRBJ2-2; D not certain. This TCR derives from a woman aged 25 to 39 who had recovered from COVID-19. The sequencing sample was made of peripheral blood. Here the CDR3 reads CASSIRMAGELFF. The CDR3 DNA reads as TGTGCCAGTAGTATTAGAATGGCCGGGGAGCTGTTTTTT.